The 22 T cell receptor beta chains below were found in one sample sequenced in a study of blood T cell repertoires in COVID-19. Sequencing used immunoSEQ multiplex PCR; TCRdb keeps in-frame clones, though not all of them. Among roughly 120,000 clones, around 84% were seen once, and the ten largest hold less than 3.5%. Sequenced sample: peripheral blood. The source is a middle-aged man with acute or convalescent COVID-19.

This sequence joins TRBV11-2 and TRBJ2-5; TRBD2 agrees at 12 bases. V lost 7 bases to trimming and J lost 2 bases; unmatched junction nucleotides: 17. CDR1 is SGHAT, CDR2 FQNNGV, per germline. This CDR3 spans 19 amino acids. The chain's CDR3 is CASTYGLAGFQNMQETQYF. The CDR3 DNA is TGTGCCAGCACCTACGGACTAGCGGGGTTTCAGAACATGCAAGAGACCCAGTACTTC.

In this sample, this clone turned up a few times. V and J are TRBV3-1 (or the pseudogene TRBV3-2) and TRBJ2-5, with TRBD2 identical over 10 bases. The CDR3 spans 16 residues. Germline-derived CDR1 and CDR2 are LGHDT and YNNKEL (reference sequence). With 2 bases clipped from V and 5 bases from J, the junction kept 8 bases outside the gene matches. CDR3 DNA sequence: TGTGCCAGCAGCCAACCGGCTAGCGGGGGCCGGGAGACCCAGTACTTC. This translates into CASSQPASGGRETQYF.

The V gene is TRBV6-5, the J gene TRBJ2-7; 7 bases map to TRBD1. The CDR3 contains 15 residues. CDR1 MNHEY and CDR2 SVGAGI come from the germline V gene. V shed 6 bases and J 0 bases; nucleotides not matched to a gene: 8. The CDR3: CASRISRGSSYEQYF. CDR3 nucleotide sequence: TGTGCCAGCAGGATAAGCAGGGGGAGCTCCTACGAGCAGTACTTC.

The chain combines TRBV18 with TRBJ2-1; 12 bases align to TRBD1. V lost 5 bases to trimming and J lost 9 bases; unmatched junction nucleotides: 5. This CDR3 region has 14 residues. Per the germline V gene, CDR1 is KGHSH and CDR2 is LQKENI. CDR3 coding DNA: TGTGCCAGCTCAAGCAGGGACAGGGGGCGTGAGCAGTTCTTC. It codes for CASSSRDRGREQFF.

This chain joins TRBV27 and TRBJ2-1, with 12 nucleotides matching TRBD2. Losses at the gene ends were 6 bases for V and 3 bases for J; bases not matched to a gene: 3. Looked up from germline, CDR1 is MNHEY and CDR2 is SMNVEV (reference sequence). The CDR3 has 15 residues. CDR3 nucleotide sequence: TGTGCCAGCAGCCCGGGACTAGCGGGCTACAATGAGCAGTTCTTC. It yields the protein CASSPGLAGYNEQFF.

CDR3 loop: CASSLIGQGAGDTQYF. CDR3 nucleotide sequence: TGTGCCAGCAGCTTAATCGGCCAGGGGGCGGGAGATACGCAGTATTTT. The genes are TRBV7-3 and TRBJ2-3; 8 nucleotides agree with TRBD1. Germline V gene lookup returns CDR1 SGHTA and CDR2 FQGTGA. The junction had 8 bases not matched to a gene; V was cut back by 1 base and J by 5 bases. CDR3 length equals 16 residues.

This clone is a singleton in its sample. The chain has TRBV9 and TRBJ2-2; D remains ambiguous. The CDR3 contains 14 residues. Trimming left V 0 bases short and J 1 base short, with 4 bases between. Germline V gene lookup returns CDR1 SGDLS and CDR2 YYNGEE. As DNA, the CDR3 is TGTGCCAGCAGCGTAGAACAGAACACCGGGGAGCTGTTTTTT. Amino acids: CASSVEQNTGELFF.

J is TRBJ1-6 and V is TRBV3-1 (or the pseudogene TRBV3-2); D is uncertain. Per the germline V gene, CDR1 is LGHDT and CDR2 is YNNKEL (reference sequence). V dropped 0 bases and J dropped 7 bases, with 10 bases sitting between them. The CDR3 is 15 amino acids. In DNA form, the CDR3 reads TGTGCCAGCAGCCAAGACGGTAACCTGAATTCACCCCTCCACTTT. Translated, it gives CASSQDGNLNSPLHF.

This chain connects TRBV12-3 or TRBV12-4 to TRBJ2-7; 7 positions match TRBD1. Unmatched junction bases numbered 9, after V lost 6 bases and J lost 7 bases. The CDR3 is 13 amino acids. The DNA of the CDR3 is TGTGCCAGCAGGGCGACAGGGCCCTGGGAGCAGTACTTC. Its protein product is CASRATGPWEQYF.

This clone was seen a single time. The genes are TRBV19 and TRBJ1-2; 11 positions agree with TRBD1. The ends lost 7 bases at V and 4 bases at J; junction bases unmatched: 8. Per the germline V gene, CDR1 is LNHDA and CDR2 is SQIVND (reference sequence). This CDR3 region has 15 residues. CDR3 protein: CASITWTGGVYGYTF. CDR3 in DNA: TGTGCCAGTATTACTTGGACAGGGGGCGTCTATGGCTACACCTTC.

This chain joins TRBV4-2 and TRBJ1-3, with TRBD1 identical over 11 bases. This CDR3 has 20 amino acids. With 1 base clipped from V and 0 bases from J, the junction kept 11 bases outside the gene matches. The germline V gene has CDR1 LGHNA and CDR2 YNFKEQ. In nucleotides, the CDR3 is TGTGCCAGCAGCCAAGTCTCCCGGACAGGGGGCCTCCGCTCTGGAAACACCATATATTTT. Its protein is CASSQVSRTGGLRSGNTIYF.

J is TRBJ2-5 and V is TRBV6-7; 9 bases line up with TRBD1. TRBV6-7 is an ORF for which the function is uncertain. The length of the CDR3 is 14 residues. V lost 9 bases, J lost 5 bases, and 10 bases stayed unmatched. The CDR3 sequence is CASVYRGRGETQYF. Written as DNA, the CDR3 is TGTGCCAGTGTTTACAGGGGGCGCGGGGAGACCCAGTACTTC.

This sequence joins TRBV19 and TRBJ1-2, with D perhaps TRBD1 (5 bases). The germline gives CDR1 LNHDA, CDR2 SQIVND (reference sequence). The V and J ends lost 5 bases and 0 bases respectively, with 19 bases between them. This CDR3 has 17 amino acids. CDR3 loop: CASSPRGARTANYGYTF. The CDR3 region has the DNA TGTGCCAGTAGTCCTCGCGGGGCGAGGACTGCTAACTATGGCTACACCTTC.

This chain joins TRBV4-1 and TRBJ1-1; D is undetermined. Germline CDR1 is MGHRA and CDR2 is YSYEKL. This CDR3 is 12 amino acids long. The V and J ends lost 6 bases and 10 bases respectively, with 15 bases between them. In DNA, the CDR3 is TGCGCCAGCAGTAGTCGGGAGGGCGCAGCTTTCTTT. Translated: CASSSREGAAFF.

The V and J genes are TRBV4-1 and TRBJ1-1; tentatively, D is TRBD1 (5 bases). The CDR3 has 16 amino acids. Germline loops: CDR1 MGHRA, CDR2 YSYEKL. Trimming took off 4 bases at V and 0 bases at J, with 15 bases between the two ends. The CDR3, as DNA: TGCGCCAGCAGCCCCGACCAGGGAAGCATGAACACTGAAGCTTTCTTT. This codes for CASSPDQGSMNTEAFF.

The chain uses TRBV11-3 and TRBJ1-1, with 7 bases lining up with TRBD1. CDR3 size: 13 residues. Per germline, CDR1 SGHNT and CDR2 YENEEA. The ends lost 0 bases at V and 13 bases at J; junction bases unmatched: 8. The CDR3 here is CASSLDGDSESFF. CDR3 bases: TGTGCCAGCAGCTTAGATGGGGACAGTGAGAGTTTCTTT.

CDR3 residues: CASSVASEVHEQFF. In DNA, the CDR3 is TGTGCCAGCAGCGTAGCTTCAGAGGTGCATGAGCAGTTCTTC. The J gene is TRBJ2-1, the V gene TRBV9; D not certain. Deletions cut 0 bases from V and 8 bases from J, with 12 bases between. The CDR3 spans 14 residues. Germline V CDR1 and CDR2: SGDLS, YYNGEE.

This chain uses TRBV9 with TRBJ2-7; D may be TRBD2 (6 bases). The CDR3 runs 15 residues. From germline, CDR1 is SGDLS and CDR2 YYNGEE. Trimming cost V 3 bases and J 2 bases, with 15 bases left between them. The CDR3 here is CASSAIASGAYEQYF. CDR3 nucleotide sequence: TGTGCCAGCAGCGCCATCGCGTCGGGGGCCTACGAGCAGTACTTC.

The chain uses TRBV24-1 and TRBJ1-5; the D is unclear. Per the germline V gene, CDR1 is KGHDR and CDR2 is SFDVKD. The CDR3 length is 12 residues. With 9 bases removed from V and 0 bases from J, the gap between germline ends came to 5 bases. The CDR3, as DNA: TGTGCCACCTCGGGTAGCAATCAGCCCCAGCATTTT. Its translation: CATSGSNQPQHF.

The chain employs TRBV5-1 and TRBJ2-3, with TRBD2 as a possible D gene (6 bases). Trimming left V 2 bases short and J 4 bases short, with 17 bases between. The germline CDR1 and CDR2 sequences are SGHRS and YFSETQ. This CDR3 is built from 16 residues. The CDR3 here is CASSLEAVGGADTQYF. The CDR3 DNA reads as TGCGCCAGCAGCTTAGAAGCGGTGGGAGGCGCAGATACGCAGTATTTT.

The CDR3 bases are TGTGCCAGCAGCGCCGACTCGACAGGGCTTAGGGGTGGCTACACCTTC. It yields the protein CASSADSTGLRGGYTF. The chain employs TRBV9 and TRBJ1-2; 7 nucleotides match TRBD1. CDR1 SGDLS and CDR2 YYNGEE come from the germline V gene. V shed 3 bases and J 7 bases; nucleotides not matched to a gene: 15. The CDR3 totals 16 residues. The full variable domain, completed using reference TRBV9 and TRBJ1-2, is DSGVTQTPKHLITATGQRVTLRCSPRSGDLSVYWYQQSLDQGLQFLIQYYNGEERAKGNILERFSAQQFPDLHSELNLSSLELGDSALYFCASSADSTGLRGGYTFGSGTRLTVV.

This clone was seen more than once but under ten times. V gene TRBV27 combines with J gene TRBJ1-1, with D unclear. The length of the CDR3 is 11 residues. Germline V gives CDR1 MNHEY, CDR2 SMNVEV (reference sequence). V gave up 9 bases and J gave up 1 base, with 6 bases separating them. Here the CDR3 reads CARRGNTEAFF. CDR3 in DNA: TGTGCCAGGCGCGGGAACACTGAAGCTTTCTTT.